The subject of this entry is one TCR beta chain. Its antigen is unidentified. Investigators divided CD4+ cells into CD45RA+ naive and CD45RA-negative memory subsets. Assay execution proceeded at the deep level. Measured with immunoSEQ multiplex PCR; TCRdb has only the in-frame clones, and not every one. The table has roughly 2,500,000 clones, 93% seen once. In germline, CDR1 is SQVTM, CDR2 ANQGSEA. V shed 4 bases, J shed 13 bases, and the junction held 17 bases outside the gene matches. This CDR3 is 15 amino acids long. This entry comes from a study of shared clonotypes between healthy human individuals. About the research overall: A donor's plate count was three for CD4 naive and three for CD4 memory; CD8 naive had two and CD8 memory one. Study conclusions and caveats: It was observed that about 5% of naive CD4 clonotypes were shared across several donors.

This sequence joins TRBV29-1 and TRBJ2-1; 9 bases are shared with TRBD2. Input material: naive CD4+ T cells from PBMCs. The subset is: CD45RA+ positively selected. This TCR was sampled from a man aged 18 to 35 in good health. Some clones in this sample may be carry-over from other donors' samples. CDR3 DNA sequence: TGCAGCGTTGCGCTGATGCGGGCGGGAGGGCCGAATCAGTTCTTC. The encoded protein is CSVALMRAGGPNQFF.